This record concerns one T cell receptor beta chain sequence. This clone was counted once. Its antigen has not been determined. Base quality data are lacking; no much larger clone is found one base away. This entry belongs to a study of OX40 agonist ivuxolimab in advanced cancers. With regard to the full study: The costimulatory receptor OX40 (CD134) was targeted by ivuxolimab, a fully human IgG2 agonistic monoclonal antibody. The paper describes the monotherapy dose-escalation part (N ≈ 51 patients) of the phase I trial of ivuxolimab. A male proportion of approximately 83% and a mean age of 60 years, ranging from 23 to 79, were recorded for the dose-escalation cohort. Patients were allowed to have had prior anti-PD-1, anti-PD-L1 or anti-CTLA-4 therapy, and around 41% of the dose-escalation patients had previously received checkpoint inhibitors. Peripheral TCRbeta sequencing was intended to test whether TCR sequence diversity was altered and clonal T-cell expansion was caused by ivuxolimab. Intravenous ivuxolimab was administered to patients every 2 weeks at six dose levels: 0.01, 0.1, 0.3, 1.5, 3 and 10 mg/kg. Partial responses were achieved by three dose-escalation patients, of whom one had hepatocellular carcinoma and two had cutaneous melanoma. Among the approximately 50 dose-escalation patients, about 19 had hepatocellular carcinoma, 15 or so melanoma, 9 renal cell carcinoma and 9 head and neck cancer.

Patients with autoimmune disease history or receiving systemic immunosuppression were excluded from the trial. Peripheral blood for TCR sequencing was collected from all dose cohorts at baseline, on cycle 4 day 1, and on cycle 7 day 1. The samples were taken from a phase I, first-in-human, multicenter, open-label dose-escalation trial of ivuxolimab. The trial enrolled adults with locally advanced or metastatic head and neck squamous cell, hepatocellular, melanoma or renal cell carcinoma. Before TCR sequencing, CD4+ T cells and CD8+ T cells were sorted from peripheral blood as separate populations. V loses 3 bases at its end and J loses 0 bases; junction bases beyond the gene matches: 1. CDR1 and CDR2 were assigned from the germline V gene as SGHNT and YENEEA. Measured from the cysteine to the phenylalanine, the CDR3 is 14 residues long. The kept DNA is CDR3 alone, 42 bases in frame from the first base.

On the study overall, not on this receptor specifically: At doses of 0.1 to 3.0 mg/kg, clonal expansion of both CD4+ and CD8+ blood T cells was observed from baseline to week 6. In the 0.1-3.0 mg/kg groups, partial responders had among the lowest normalized peripheral clonal expansion, particularly in CD8+ T cells. After ivuxolimab, CD8+ T cells had more expanded clones than CD4+ T cells on average. Antigen specificity was not determined for the clonally expanded peripheral T cells. Low levels of normalized T-cell clonal expansion were also seen in some patients who did not respond.

For sequencing of the TCRbeta CDR3 region, genomic DNA was extracted from the sorted cells. TCRbeta CDR3 regions were sequenced using the immunoSEQ Assay. TCRdb retrieved this table from immuneACCESS and kept in-frame rearrangements only. Not all clones are present; in checked studies, unresolved V genes account for under half, and no reason is known for the remainder. In this sample the table shows fewer than 95,000 clones, about 89% of which occur a single time. The top ten clones comprise 0.4% to 0.55% of the sample. This receptor was obtained from an adult with an advanced solid tumor such as melanoma, head and neck, liver or kidney cancer. The rearrangement joined TRBV11-3 to TRBJ2-7, with 8 central nucleotides matching TRBD2. Sequenced here: CD4+ or CD8+ T cells sorted from blood, sampled in a trial of the OX40 agonist ivuxolimab. The base sequence is TGTGCCAGCAGCTTCGGGGGGGGCTCCTACGAGCAGTACTTC. Its protein reads: CASSFGGGSYEQYF.